The 21 T cell receptor beta chains listed next were all sequenced from one sample in a study of PD-L1 blockade in urothelial cancer. The table came from immunoSEQ multiplex PCR; TCRdb's copy has only in-frame clones and leaves some out. The repertoire consists of some 50,000 clones, with about 85% occurring once and the leading ten covering around 1.9%. Time point defined: peripheral blood 6 weeks after treatment start. The source was PBMCs, collected around atezolizumab (anti-PD-L1) treatment. The receptors originated from a man in his fifties with urothelial cancer.

The chain uses TRBV11-3 and TRBJ2-2; 8 nucleotides line up with TRBD1. Germline trimming cut 3 bases from V and 5 bases from J; bases unmatched to any gene: 2. This CDR3 has 14 amino acids. Germline loops: CDR1 SGHNT, CDR2 YENEEA. CDR3 bases: TGTGCCAGCAGCTTGGACAGGGAGACCGGGGAGCTGTTTTTT. As protein: CASSLDRETGELFF.

This chain links TRBV6-1 with TRBJ2-7; D call uncertain. V was clipped by 6 bases and J by 5 bases, with 14 bases between them. Germline V CDR1 and CDR2: MNHNS, SASEGT. This CDR3 comprises 13 residues. The CDR3 DNA reads TGTGCCAGCAGGCTCTCTATTAGCCACGAGCAGTACTTC. The encoded protein is CASRLSISHEQYF.

The chain joins TRBV29-1 to TRBJ2-1; 8 bases line up with TRBD2. Germline CDR1 and CDR2: SQVTM and ANQGSEA. Unmatched junction bases numbered 7, after V lost 4 bases and J lost 5 bases. The CDR3 sequence is 14 residues long. The CDR3 is CSVARLARDNEQFF. In DNA, the CDR3 is TGCAGCGTTGCCCGACTAGCGCGCGACAATGAGCAGTTCTTC.

V is TRBV5-1 and J is TRBJ2-3; 10 positions match TRBD2. This CDR3 contains 16 residues. V dropped 4 bases and J dropped 2; count of bases not matched to a gene: 7. Looked up from germline, CDR1 is SGHRS and CDR2 is YFSETQ. In nucleotides, the CDR3 is TGCGCCAGCAGCCTAGCGGGAGCCCTACCCACAGATACGCAGTATTTT. Its protein is CASSLAGALPTDTQYF.

The chain carries TRBV18 and TRBJ1-5; D uncertain. This CDR3 spans 15 amino acids. Germline loops: CDR1 KGHSH, CDR2 LQKENI. V lost 2 bases, J lost 7 bases, and 15 bases lay in between. The CDR3 reads CASSPSPGGGQPQHF. CDR3 bases: TGTGCCAGCTCACCATCCCCGGGTGGAGGGCAGCCCCAGCATTTT.

This chain links TRBV6-6 with TRBJ2-1; TRBD1 might be the D (5 bases). The CDR3 covers 14 residues. In germline, CDR1 is MNHNY, CDR2 SVGAGI (reference sequence). V was clipped by 0 bases and J by 8 bases, with 11 bases between them. CDR3 nucleotide sequence: TGTGCCAGCAGTTACTCGATCGCCAGGGATGAGCAGTTCTTC. Protein product: CASSYSIARDEQFF.

The V call is TRBV2, the J call TRBJ1-1, with a tentative D call TRBD1 (6 bases). Trimming cost V 4 bases and J 6 bases, with 12 bases left between them. Germline assignment: CDR1 SNHLY and CDR2 FYNNEI. This CDR3 region has 13 residues. CDR3 amino acids: CASSVAGEAEAFF. The CDR3 region has the DNA TGTGCCAGCAGTGTAGCAGGGGAAGCTGAAGCTTTCTTT.

The chain combines TRBV19 with TRBJ2-6; D gene uncertain. CDR3 length: 18 residues. The germline V gene has CDR1 LNHDA and CDR2 SQIVND (reference sequence). The ends were cut back, 6 bases at V and 6 bases at J, with 24 bases in the middle. DNA of the CDR3: TGTGCCAGTAGCATCGAACGACAAGCCTCTGGGCAGGCCAACGTCCTGACTTTC. This encodes CASSIERQASGQANVLTF.

The V call is TRBV7-2, the J call TRBJ2-7; possible D gene TRBD2, 6 bases. The CDR3 is made up of 15 amino acids. V shed 5 bases and J shed 3 bases, with 17 bases lying between them. Per the germline V gene, CDR1 is SGHTA and CDR2 is FQGNSA. CDR3 nucleotide sequence: TGTGCCAGCAGCCACAGAGCGGGTTCCGGCTACGAGCAGTACTTC. This translates into CASSHRAGSGYEQYF.

This rearrangement joins TRBV10-2 to TRBJ2-7; D is possibly TRBD1 (6 bases). V was shortened by 7 bases and J by 6 bases, with 19 bases between the two germline ends. The CDR3 runs to 14 residues. Germline lookup yields CDR1 WSHSY and CDR2 SAAADI. The CDR3 region is CASMLRTERSEQYF. Here the CDR3 DNA reads TGCGCCAGCATGCTGCGGACAGAGAGAAGCGAGCAGTACTTC.

The CDR3 is CASTPSVASTDTQYF. CDR3 DNA sequence: TGTGCCAGTACCCCTAGCGTCGCTAGCACAGATACGCAGTATTTT. The chain combines TRBV19 with TRBJ2-3, with D possibly TRBD2 on 6 matching bases. Germline lookup yields CDR1 LNHDA and CDR2 SQIVND (reference sequence). The CDR3 covers 15 residues. Trimming left V 7 bases short and J 0 bases short, with 14 bases between.

This clone was counted between two and nine times. This chain links TRBV6-5 with TRBJ1-6; D gene uncertain. The ends were cut back, 10 bases at V and 5 bases at J, with 12 bases in the middle. Germline values: CDR1 MNHEY, CDR2 SVGAGI. The CDR3 runs 13 residues. CDR3 sequence: CATRPRNNSPLHF. CDR3 in DNA: TGTGCCACCCGCCCGAGAAATAATTCACCCCTCCACTTT.

This chain connects TRBV5-4 to TRBJ2-3; D not resolved. CDR3 length: 13 amino acids. CDR1 and CDR2 from the germline V gene are SGHNT and YYREEE (reference sequence). V was cut by 4 bases and J by 0 bases, with 6 bases left in between. The CDR3 DNA is TGTGCCAGCAGCCTAACTAGCACAGATACGCAGTATTTT. This gives the protein CASSLTSTDTQYF.

This clone was detected only a few times. This sequence joins TRBV14 and TRBJ2-7; D perhaps matches TRBD2 (5 bases). The CDR3 totals 15 residues. Germline CDR1 and CDR2: SGHDN and FVKESK. With 0 bases removed from V and 6 bases from J, the gap between germline ends came to 15 bases. CDR3 bases: TGTGCCAGCAGCCAAGATCCCCCAGGCCGGGGCGAGCAGTACTTC. Amino acids: CASSQDPPGRGEQYF.

The gene calls are TRBV30 and TRBJ1-1; TRBD1 is a possible D gene (6 bases). From germline, CDR1 is GTSNPN and CDR2 SVGIG (reference sequence). The CDR3 length is 14 residues. V dropped 5 bases and J dropped 4 bases, with 17 bases sitting between them. CDR3 amino acids: CAWSERGFGTEAFF. DNA for the CDR3: TGTGCCTGGTCCGAAAGGGGGTTTGGCACTGAAGCTTTCTTT.

Only one count was recorded for this clone. The chain couples TRBV5-4 to TRBJ1-2, with D perhaps matching TRBD1 (5 bases). Between the trimmed V and J ends, which lost 5 bases and 6 bases, there was a span of 14 bases. Looked up from germline, CDR1 is SGHNT and CDR2 is YYREEE (reference sequence). The CDR3 is 13 amino acids. The CDR3 DNA reads TGTGCCAGCAGACTTCCAGGGAGGAATGGCTACACCTTC. Encoded protein: CASRLPGRNGYTF.

This chain uses TRBV30 with TRBJ1-4; no definite D call. With 2 bases removed from V and 7 bases from J, the gap between germline ends came to 14 bases. Germline CDR1 and CDR2: GTSNPN and SVGIG (reference sequence). The CDR3 totals 14 residues. The CDR3 here is CAWSPGMSGEKLFF. Written as DNA, the CDR3 is TGTGCCTGGAGTCCGGGAATGTCAGGTGAAAAACTGTTTTTT.

The gene calls are TRBV4-1 and TRBJ2-1; tentatively, D is TRBD2 (6 bases). Trimming cost V 4 bases and J 16 bases, with 26 bases left between them. CDR3 length: 15 residues. Germline V gene data show CDR1 as MGHRA and CDR2 as YSYEKL. CDR3 DNA sequence: TGCGCCAGCAGCCCTTCAACCCCCCTAGCGAGGGCTCAATTCTTC. This translates into CASSPSTPLARAQFF.

The chain links TRBV6-1 to TRBJ2-5; 10 nucleotides align to TRBD2. CDR1 is MNHNS, CDR2 SASEGT, per germline. The CDR3 has 16 residues. Trimming took 4 bases from V and 2 from J; bases not matched to a gene: 7. DNA of the CDR3: TGTGCCAGCAGTGCATTGGGAGCGGGGGGGCAAGAGACCCAGTACTTC. Residues: CASSALGAGGQETQYF.

V and J are TRBV5-1 and TRBJ1-1; D gene unclear. CDR1 SGHRS and CDR2 YFSETQ come from the germline V gene. The V gene lost 0 bases and the J gene lost 1 base, with 7 bases spanning the gap. CDR3 length equals 14 residues. The CDR3 DNA sequence: TGCGCCAGCAGCTTGGCCACACCGAACACTGAAGCTTTCTTT. This translates into CASSLATPNTEAFF.

The rearrangement uses TRBV9 and TRBJ2-2, with 9 bases aligning to TRBD2. CDR1 is SGDLS, CDR2 YYNGEE, per germline. The CDR3 loop spans 15 amino acids. Trimming took 3 bases from V and 3 from J; bases not matched to a gene: 3. In DNA, the CDR3 is TGTGCCAGCAGCGGTAGCGGGAGCGACACCGGGGAGCTGTTTTTT. Its translation is CASSGSGSDTGELFF.